The clone carrying this T cell receptor beta chain has only one observation. PCR employed 60 Vbeta and 13 Jbeta primers. TCRdb's copy holds only in-frame clones and misses some; the assay was immunoSEQ multiplex PCR. Here the sample spans around 100,000 clones, about 79% being singletons. This record comes from a study of cytomegalovirus exposure and HLA in healthy donors. Trimming shortened V by 8 bases and J by 0 bases, and 31 bases separated the two germline ends. CDR1 is MDHEN and CDR2 is SYDVKM in the germline V gene. This CDR3 has 20 amino acids. V gene TRBV28 combines with J gene TRBJ1-2; D uncertain. The sequenced sample was PBMCs. The TCR sequence derives from a woman aged 18-35 years in good health and CMV-seropositive. CDR3 sequence: CASRSPSPAPGPSSNYGYTF. Here the CDR3 DNA reads TGTGCCAGCCGCTCGCCTAGCCCAGCGCCAGGACCTTCCTCTAACTATGGCTACACCTTC.